A selection of T cell receptor beta chains follows, all from one sample in a study of CD8 T cells in ankylosing spondylitis. TCRdb called the 5' RACE reads again in MiXCR, with one record for every CDR3 protein. The sample gives around 540,000 distinct CDR3 sequences, about 13% of which show up once; almost 7% is in the top ten. Sequences were obtained from blood, either unsorted or a sorted T cell fraction (not recorded which). All receptors derive from a male donor with ankylosing spondylitis. The CDR3 runs from the conserved cysteine through the conserved F or W. The D gene is left open where the match is weak. Not all rows give a size; the values are once, few, many and, for expanded clones, a class.

-,-,TRBJ2-1,TRBV7-6,CASSLARSVSGEQFF,TGTGCCAGCAGCTTAGCTAGAAGTGTTAGCGGAGAGCAGTTCTTC
few,-,TRBJ2-1,TRBV29-1,CSGEADLYNEQFF,TGCAGCGGAGAAGCGGATTTGTACAATGAGCAGTTCTTC
-,TRBD1,TRBJ1-4,TRBV6-1,CASSGTGTGDEKLFF,TGTGCCAGCAGTGGAACCGGGACAGGGGATGAAAAACTGTTTTTT
-,-,TRBJ1-6,TRBV2,CASRTYRDNNSPLHF,TGTGCCAGCAGAACCTACAGGGATAATAATTCACCCCTCCACTTT
few,-,TRBJ2-1,TRBV6-4,CASSVFQGGNNEQFF,TGTGCCAGCAGTGTTTTTCAGGGTGGAAACAATGAGCAGTTCTTC
-,-,TRBJ1-4,TRBV7-6,CASSPGPSRAGEKLFF,TGTGCCAGCAGCCCAGGGCCTAGCAGGGCCGGTGAAAAACTGTTTTTT
-,TRBD1,TRBJ2-2,TRBV12-3/TRBV12-4,CASRTGTGVQWTGELFF,TGTGCCAGCAGAACCGGGACAGGGGTCCAATGGACCGGGGAGCTGTTTTTT
-,TRBD1,TRBJ2-1,TRBV24-1,CATSGTETGKEFF,TGTGCCACCAGTGGCACAGAGACAGGGAAGGAGTTCTTC
-,TRBD2,TRBJ2-7,TRBV7-2,CASSLTIAGGDEQYF,TGTGCCAGCAGCTTAACCATAGCGGGAGGGGATGAGCAGTACTTC
-,-,TRBJ2-1,TRBV20-1,CSAREGPSYNEQFF,TGCAGTGCTAGAGAGGGACCCTCCTACAATGAGCAGTTCTTC
-,-,TRBJ2-4,TRBV28,CASSFGGAKNIQYF,TGTGCCAGCAGTTTTGGGGGGGCCAAAAACATTCAGTACTTC
many,TRBD2,TRBJ2-1,TRBV24-1,CATSDAGVRADEQFF,TGTGCCACCAGTGATGCGGGGGTGCGAGCTGATGAGCAGTTCTTC
-,-,TRBJ1-2,TRBV7-9,CASSYEGGYTF,TGTGCCAGCAGCTATGAGGGTGGCTACACCTTC
few,-,TRBJ1-6,TRBV6-5,CASSSLRGAGLNSPLHF,TGTGCCAGCAGTTCCCTCCGAGGGGCAGGACTAAATTCACCCCTCCACTTT
-,-,TRBJ1-3,TRBV27,CASSLPDSTNTIYF,TGTGCCAGCAGTTTACCGGACAGTACAAACACCATATATTTT
few,-,TRBJ1-5,TRBV20-1,CSASRIGMALNQPQHF,TGCAGTGCTAGTAGAATCGGGATGGCCTTAAATCAGCCCCAGCATTTT
many,-,TRBJ2-1,TRBV7-6,CASSSGGTIRHEQFF,TGTGCCAGCAGCTCAGGGGGGACTATAAGACATGAGCAGTTCTTC